A selection of T cell receptor beta chains follows, all from one sample in a study of blood T cell repertoires in COVID-19. Data came from immunoSEQ multiplex PCR; TCRdb stores just in-frame clones and leaves some out. The table records approximately 240,000 clones, around four fifths of them present only once. Sequencing was done on a sample of peripheral blood. These receptors were collected from an older woman who had recovered from COVID-19. Each CDR3 is given with its conserved first and last residue. The order of the fields is V gene, clone size, D gene, J gene, CDR3 protein, CDR3 DNA. The D gene is left open where the match is weak. Clone size is stated in some rows and not others, as once, few, many or a class when expanded.

v_call: TRBV7-9; clone_size: NA; d_call: NA; j_call: TRBJ1-2; cdr3_aa: CASSLSGVHGYTF; cdr3_nt: TGTGCCAGCAGCTTGTCAGGGGTTCATGGCTACACCTTC
v_call: TRBV2; clone_size: few; d_call: NA; j_call: TRBJ2-1; cdr3_aa: CASSELGFSYNEQFF; cdr3_nt: TGTGCCAGCAGTGAACTGGGCTTCTCCTACAATGAGCAGTTCTTC
v_call: TRBV7-2; clone_size: NA; d_call: TRBD2; j_call: TRBJ2-3; cdr3_aa: CASSSLAGALLTQYF; cdr3_nt: TGTGCCAGCAGCTCCTTAGCGGGGGCCCTCTTAACGCAGTATTTT
v_call: TRBV9; clone_size: NA; d_call: TRBD1; j_call: TRBJ1-4; cdr3_aa: CASSAVDRGEEKLFF; cdr3_nt: TGTGCCAGCAGCGCCGTAGACAGGGGTGAGGAAAAACTGTTTTTT
v_call: TRBV18; clone_size: NA; d_call: NA; j_call: TRBJ1-5; cdr3_aa: CASSPTGSDSNQPQHF; cdr3_nt: TGTGCCAGCTCACCTACAGGGTCTGATAGCAATCAGCCCCAGCATTTT
v_call: TRBV12-5; clone_size: NA; d_call: NA; j_call: TRBJ1-3; cdr3_aa: CASGLSGSGNTIYF; cdr3_nt: TGTGCTAGTGGTTTATCAGGGTCTGGAAACACCATATATTTT
v_call: TRBV27; clone_size: NA; d_call: NA; j_call: TRBJ2-7; cdr3_aa: CASSFGVRGRSPYEQYF; cdr3_nt: TGTGCCAGCAGTTTTGGGGTGCGGGGGCGTTCCCCCTACGAGCAGTACTTC
v_call: TRBV12-3/TRBV12-4; clone_size: NA; d_call: NA; j_call: TRBJ1-1; cdr3_aa: CASSGLMNTEAFF; cdr3_nt: TGTGCCAGCAGCGGACTCATGAACACTGAAGCTTTCTTT
v_call: TRBV4-1; clone_size: NA; d_call: TRBD2; j_call: TRBJ2-6; cdr3_aa: CASSPLAGGQSGANVLTF; cdr3_nt: TGCGCCAGCAGCCCCCTAGCGGGGGGACAATCTGGGGCCAACGTCCTGACTTTC
v_call: TRBV12-3/TRBV12-4; clone_size: NA; d_call: NA; j_call: TRBJ1-3; cdr3_aa: CASSSQGGNTIYF; cdr3_nt: TGTGCCAGCAGTTCACAGGGTGGGAACACCATATATTTT
v_call: TRBV2; clone_size: NA; d_call: TRBD1; j_call: TRBJ2-7; cdr3_aa: CASIGGRISYEQYF; cdr3_nt: TGTGCCAGCATAGGGGGCCGAATCTCCTACGAGCAGTACTTC
v_call: TRBV5-1; clone_size: NA; d_call: TRBD1; j_call: TRBJ1-2; cdr3_aa: CASSLGQGAHGYTF; cdr3_nt: TGCGCCAGCAGCTTGGGACAGGGGGCGCATGGCTACACCTTC
v_call: TRBV6-2/TRBV6-3; clone_size: NA; d_call: TRBD1; j_call: TRBJ2-1; cdr3_aa: CASSSPGGNEQFF; cdr3_nt: TGTGCCAGCAGTTCACCAGGGGGCAATGAGCAGTTCTTC
v_call: TRBV7-3; clone_size: few; d_call: TRBD1; j_call: TRBJ1-2; cdr3_aa: CASSPTGGFGYTF; cdr3_nt: TGTGCCAGCAGCCCGACAGGGGGCTTTGGCTACACCTTC
v_call: TRBV2; clone_size: NA; d_call: NA; j_call: TRBJ2-3; cdr3_aa: CASGKWGDSGDTQYF; cdr3_nt: TGTGCCAGCGGAAAGTGGGGAGACTCCGGTGATACGCAGTATTTT
v_call: TRBV12-5; clone_size: NA; d_call: NA; j_call: TRBJ1-2; cdr3_aa: CASGPRGGGYTF; cdr3_nt: TGTGCTAGTGGCCCTAGGGGGGGCGGCTACACCTTC
v_call: TRBV11-2; clone_size: NA; d_call: NA; j_call: TRBJ1-2; cdr3_aa: CASSLDRVEGYTF; cdr3_nt: TGTGCCAGCAGCTTAGACAGGGTAGAAGGCTACACCTTC
v_call: TRBV3-1/TRBV3-2; clone_size: NA; d_call: NA; j_call: TRBJ1-3; cdr3_aa: CASSQDAGAGNTIYF; cdr3_nt: TGTGCCAGCAGCCAAGACGCAGGGGCTGGAAACACCATATATTTT
v_call: TRBV7-2; clone_size: NA; d_call: TRBD2; j_call: TRBJ2-1; cdr3_aa: CASSLQVRGLAFNEQFF; cdr3_nt: TGTGCCAGCAGCTTACAGGTTCGGGGACTAGCCTTCAATGAGCAGTTCTTC
v_call: TRBV23-1; clone_size: once; d_call: NA; j_call: TRBJ2-2; cdr3_aa: CASSQKVTSAGDTGELFF; cdr3_nt: TGCGCCAGCAGTCAGAAGGTCACGTCGGCAGGGGACACCGGGGAGCTGTTTTTT
v_call: TRBV12-2; clone_size: NA; d_call: NA; j_call: TRBJ2-7; cdr3_aa: CARVAPAEDEQYF; cdr3_nt: TGTGCAAGAGTAGCACCCGCTGAGGACGAGCAGTACTTC
v_call: TRBV7-2; clone_size: NA; d_call: TRBD1; j_call: TRBJ2-5; cdr3_aa: CASSPHDRGGETQYF; cdr3_nt: TGTGCCAGCAGCCCCCATGACAGGGGGGGCGAGACCCAGTACTTC
v_call: TRBV5-1; clone_size: NA; d_call: NA; j_call: TRBJ1-3; cdr3_aa: CASSLSGHSGNTIYF; cdr3_nt: TGCGCCAGCAGCTTATCAGGGCACTCTGGAAACACCATATATTTT
v_call: TRBV29-1; clone_size: NA; d_call: NA; j_call: TRBJ1-5; cdr3_aa: CSVAVRRDQPQHF; cdr3_nt: TGCAGCGTTGCGGTCAGGAGGGATCAGCCCCAGCATTTT
v_call: TRBV15; clone_size: NA; d_call: NA; j_call: TRBJ1-1; cdr3_aa: CATSTGQMNTEAFF; cdr3_nt: TGTGCCACCAGCACAGGGCAGATGAACACTGAAGCTTTCTTT
v_call: TRBV4-2; clone_size: NA; d_call: TRBD1; j_call: TRBJ1-4; cdr3_aa: CASSQQDRADEKLFF; cdr3_nt: TGTGCCAGCAGCCAACAGGACAGGGCTGATGAAAAACTGTTTTTT
v_call: TRBV7-8; clone_size: NA; d_call: TRBD1; j_call: TRBJ1-6; cdr3_aa: CASSKMGQGDSPLHF; cdr3_nt: TGTGCCAGCAGCAAAATGGGACAGGGTGATTCACCCCTCCACTTT
v_call: TRBV7-9; clone_size: NA; d_call: NA; j_call: TRBJ2-7; cdr3_aa: CASSTSPGHSSYEQYF; cdr3_nt: TGTGCCAGCAGCACTTCCCCGGGACACAGCTCCTACGAGCAGTACTTC
v_call: TRBV5-5; clone_size: NA; d_call: NA; j_call: TRBJ1-5; cdr3_aa: CASSSGDSNQPQHF; cdr3_nt: TGTGCCAGCAGCTCGGGAGATAGCAATCAGCCCCAGCATTTT
v_call: TRBV29-1; clone_size: NA; d_call: TRBD2; j_call: TRBJ2-5; cdr3_aa: CSADGTSETQYF; cdr3_nt: TGCAGCGCAGACGGGACTAGCGAGACCCAGTACTTC
v_call: TRBV5-1; clone_size: few; d_call: TRBD2; j_call: TRBJ2-2; cdr3_aa: CASSPFGSGGAGELFF; cdr3_nt: TGCGCCAGCAGCCCCTTCGGTAGCGGGGGGGCCGGGGAGCTGTTTTTT
v_call: TRBV6-5; clone_size: NA; d_call: TRBD1; j_call: TRBJ2-7; cdr3_aa: CASNAGGNPLYEQYF; cdr3_nt: TGTGCCAGCAACGCAGGGGGTAACCCCCTATACGAGCAGTACTTC
v_call: TRBV28; clone_size: NA; d_call: NA; j_call: TRBJ2-7; cdr3_aa: CASLAGATYEQYF; cdr3_nt: TGTGCCAGCTTGGCGGGGGCCACTTACGAGCAGTACTTC
v_call: TRBV27; clone_size: NA; d_call: NA; j_call: TRBJ1-1; cdr3_aa: CASSLSQPGSTEAFF; cdr3_nt: TGTGCCAGCAGTTTATCCCAGCCGGGAAGCACTGAAGCTTTCTTT
v_call: TRBV5-6; clone_size: NA; d_call: NA; j_call: TRBJ1-1; cdr3_aa: CASSFTTGDVFF; cdr3_nt: TGTGCCAGCAGCTTCACGACAGGAGATGTTTTCTTT
v_call: TRBV3-1/TRBV3-2; clone_size: NA; d_call: TRBD1; j_call: TRBJ2-1; cdr3_aa: CASSQTTGGREQFF; cdr3_nt: TGTGCCAGCAGCCAGACGACAGGGGGCCGTGAGCAGTTCTTC
v_call: TRBV9; clone_size: NA; d_call: NA; j_call: TRBJ1-6; cdr3_aa: CASSVGGGRGNSPLHF; cdr3_nt: TGTGCCAGCAGCGTAGGCGGGGGCAGGGGTAATTCACCCCTCCACTTT
v_call: TRBV7-7; clone_size: NA; d_call: NA; j_call: TRBJ2-2; cdr3_aa: CASSDSDTGELFF; cdr3_nt: TGTGCTAGCAGCGATTCGGACACCGGGGAGCTGTTTTTT
v_call: TRBV10-1; clone_size: few; d_call: TRBD1; j_call: TRBJ1-1; cdr3_aa: CASSEGQGYTEAFF; cdr3_nt: TGCGCCAGCAGTGAGGGACAGGGATACACTGAAGCTTTCTTT
v_call: TRBV11-2; clone_size: NA; d_call: TRBD2; j_call: TRBJ2-3; cdr3_aa: CASSFAGTRRITDTQYF; cdr3_nt: TGTGCCAGCAGCTTCGCCGGGACTAGGAGAATCACAGATACGCAGTATTTT
v_call: TRBV7-6; clone_size: few; d_call: TRBD2; j_call: TRBJ2-2; cdr3_aa: CASSLVLLAGSPGELFF; cdr3_nt: TGTGCCAGCAGCTTAGTATTACTAGCGGGGTCTCCCGGGGAGCTGTTTTTT